This is a list of T cell receptor beta chains from one sample in a study of blood T cell repertoires in COVID-19. Sequencing used immunoSEQ multiplex PCR; TCRdb keeps in-frame clones, though not all of them. The profile shows some 300,000 clones, around 86% of them singletons. Sequencing input: PBMCs or T cells enriched from blood (not recorded which). The receptors were sampled from a man younger than 45 who had recovered from COVID-19. Both conserved end residues are trimmed from each CDR3.

v_gene: TRBV18
j_gene: TRBJ2-5
CDR3aa: ASSPPLGRGAQETQY

v_gene: TRBV24-1
j_gene: TRBJ2-3
CDR3aa: ATSDPRQGKSYTDTQY

v_gene: TRBV5-1
j_gene: TRBJ2-1
CDR3aa: ASSLAGTGTGWEQF

v_gene: TRBV28
j_gene: TRBJ2-2
CDR3aa: ASRQPGQGAPGELF

v_gene: TRBV6-6
j_gene: TRBJ2-7
CDR3aa: ASTSASGNYEQY

v_gene: TRBV15
j_gene: TRBJ1-6
CDR3aa: ATSSNRQGAPLH

v_gene: TRBV23-1
j_gene: TRBJ1-6
CDR3aa: ASSPDRGRASSYNSPLH

v_gene: TRBV30
j_gene: TRBJ1-1
CDR3aa: AWSYGSSAEAF

v_gene: TRBV3-1/TRBV3-2
j_gene: TRBJ1-6
CDR3aa: ASSLKGQGSPLH

v_gene: TRBV24-1
j_gene: TRBJ2-3
CDR3aa: ATSDWGLGTGGWDTQY

v_gene: TRBV11-2
j_gene: TRBJ2-5
CDR3aa: ASSFRTGVETQY

v_gene: TRBV5-1
j_gene: TRBJ2-1
CDR3aa: ASSLPSLGLRGNEQF

v_gene: TRBV5-4
j_gene: TRBJ1-1
CDR3aa: ASSLGVGTLNTEAF

v_gene: TRBV5-6
j_gene: TRBJ2-2
CDR3aa: ASTGTGGAIGELF